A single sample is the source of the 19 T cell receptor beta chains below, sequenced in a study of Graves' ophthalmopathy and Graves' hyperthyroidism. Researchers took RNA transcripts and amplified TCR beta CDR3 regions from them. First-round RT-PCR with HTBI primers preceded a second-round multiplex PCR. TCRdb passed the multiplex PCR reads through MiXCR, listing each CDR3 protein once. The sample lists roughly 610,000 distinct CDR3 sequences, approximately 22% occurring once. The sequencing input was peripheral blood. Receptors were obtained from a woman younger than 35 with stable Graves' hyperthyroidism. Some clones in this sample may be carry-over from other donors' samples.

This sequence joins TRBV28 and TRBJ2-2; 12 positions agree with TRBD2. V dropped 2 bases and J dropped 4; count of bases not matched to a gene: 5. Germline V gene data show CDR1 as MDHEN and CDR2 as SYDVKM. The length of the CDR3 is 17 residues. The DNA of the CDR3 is TGTGCCAGCAGTTTAGGGGGACTAGCGGGTATCACCGGGGAGCTGTTTTTT. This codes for CASSLGGLAGITGELFF.

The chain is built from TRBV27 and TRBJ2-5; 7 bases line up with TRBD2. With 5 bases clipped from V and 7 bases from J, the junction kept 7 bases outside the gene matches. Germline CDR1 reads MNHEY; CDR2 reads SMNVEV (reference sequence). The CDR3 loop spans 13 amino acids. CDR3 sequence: CASSARGEWTQYF. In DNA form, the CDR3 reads TGTGCCAGCAGTGCCCGGGGGGAGTGGACCCAGTACTTC.

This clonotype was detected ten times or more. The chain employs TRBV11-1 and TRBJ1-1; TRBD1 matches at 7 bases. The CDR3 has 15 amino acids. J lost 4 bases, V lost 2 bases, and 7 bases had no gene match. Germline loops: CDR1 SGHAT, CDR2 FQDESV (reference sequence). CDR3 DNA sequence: TGTGCCAGCAGCTTAAGAGACAGGGCGAGCACTGAAGCTTTCTTT. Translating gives CASSLRDRASTEAFF.

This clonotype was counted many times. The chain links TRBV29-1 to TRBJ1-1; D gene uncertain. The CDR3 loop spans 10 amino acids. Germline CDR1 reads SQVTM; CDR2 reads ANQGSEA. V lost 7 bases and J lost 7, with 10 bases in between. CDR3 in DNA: TGCAGCGCAGGTGAGGATGAAGCTTTCTTT. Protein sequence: CSAGEDEAFF.

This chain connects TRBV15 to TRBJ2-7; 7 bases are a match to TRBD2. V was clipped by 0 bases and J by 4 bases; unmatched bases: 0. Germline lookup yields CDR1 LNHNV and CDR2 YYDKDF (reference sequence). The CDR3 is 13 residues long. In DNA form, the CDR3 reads TGTGCCACCAGCAGAGAGCGGGAGTACGAGCAGTACTTC. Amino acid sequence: CATSREREYEQYF.

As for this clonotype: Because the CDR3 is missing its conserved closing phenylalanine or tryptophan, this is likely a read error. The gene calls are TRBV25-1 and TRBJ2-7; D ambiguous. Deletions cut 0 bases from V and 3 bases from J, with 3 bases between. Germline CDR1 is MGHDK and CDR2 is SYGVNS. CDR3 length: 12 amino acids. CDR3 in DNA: TGTGCCAGCAGTGAATACAGCTACGAGCAGTACCTC. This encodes CASSEYSYEQYL.

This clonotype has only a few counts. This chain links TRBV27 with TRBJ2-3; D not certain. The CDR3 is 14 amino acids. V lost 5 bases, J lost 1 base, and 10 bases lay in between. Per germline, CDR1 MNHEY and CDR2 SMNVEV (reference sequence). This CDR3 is CASSPLVGTDTQYF. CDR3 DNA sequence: TGTGCCAGCAGTCCTCTAGTCGGCACAGATACGCAGTATTTT.

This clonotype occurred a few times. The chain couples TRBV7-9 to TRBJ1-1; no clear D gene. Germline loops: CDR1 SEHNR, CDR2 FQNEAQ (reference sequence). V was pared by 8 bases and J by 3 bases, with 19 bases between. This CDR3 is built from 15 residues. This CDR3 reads CASRPGVGLDTEAFF. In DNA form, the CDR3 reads TGTGCCAGCCGACCGGGAGTCGGATTGGACACTGAAGCTTTCTTT. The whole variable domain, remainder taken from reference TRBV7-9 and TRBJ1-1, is DTGVSQNPRHKITKRGQNVTFRCDPISEHNRLYWYRQTLGQGPEFLTYFQNEAQLEKSRLLSDRFSAERPKGSFSTLEIQRTEQGDSAMYLCASRPGVGLDTEAFFGQGTRLTVV.

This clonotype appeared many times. The DNA of the CDR3 is TGTGCCAGCAGTCCCACCTCGACAGGTGCATATGGCTACACCTTC. It specifies CASSPTSTGAYGYTF. This sequence joins TRBV12-3 or TRBV12-4 and TRBJ1-2; the D gene is possibly TRBD1 (6 bases). Between the trimmed V and J ends, which lost 5 bases and 5 bases, there was a span of 18 bases. The CDR3 loop spans 15 amino acids.

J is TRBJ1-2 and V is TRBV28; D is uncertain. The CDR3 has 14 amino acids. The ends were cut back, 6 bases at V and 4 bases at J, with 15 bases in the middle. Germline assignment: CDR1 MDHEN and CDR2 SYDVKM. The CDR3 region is CASRPDSIFYGYTF. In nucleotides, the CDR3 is TGTGCCAGCAGACCTGACTCAATCTTCTATGGCTACACCTTC.

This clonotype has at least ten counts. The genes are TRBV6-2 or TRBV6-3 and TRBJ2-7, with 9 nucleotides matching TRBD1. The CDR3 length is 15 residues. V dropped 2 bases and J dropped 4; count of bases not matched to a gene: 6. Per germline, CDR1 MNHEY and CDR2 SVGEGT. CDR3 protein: CASSYGTGPNYEQYF. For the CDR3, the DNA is TGTGCCAGCAGTTACGGGACAGGGCCAAATTACGAGCAGTACTTC.

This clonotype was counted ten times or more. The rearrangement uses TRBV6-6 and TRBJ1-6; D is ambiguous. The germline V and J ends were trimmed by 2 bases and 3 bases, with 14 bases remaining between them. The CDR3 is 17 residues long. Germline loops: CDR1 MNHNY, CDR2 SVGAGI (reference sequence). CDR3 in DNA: TGTGCCAGCAGTTACAAACCGGACCCAAGCTATAATTCACCCCTCCACTTT. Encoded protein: CASSYKPDPSYNSPLHF.

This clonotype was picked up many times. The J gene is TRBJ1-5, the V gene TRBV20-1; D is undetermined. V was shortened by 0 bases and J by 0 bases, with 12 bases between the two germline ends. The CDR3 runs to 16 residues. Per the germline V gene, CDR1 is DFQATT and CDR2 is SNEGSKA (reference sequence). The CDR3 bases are TGCAGTGCTAGAGATAGAACCGATCATAGCAATCAGCCCCAGCATTTT. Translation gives CSARDRTDHSNQPQHF.

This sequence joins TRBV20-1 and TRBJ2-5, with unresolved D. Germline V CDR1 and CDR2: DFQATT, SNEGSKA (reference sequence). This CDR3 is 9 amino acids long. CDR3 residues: CNNRETQYF. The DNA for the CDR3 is TGCAACAATCGTGAGACCCAGTACTTC.

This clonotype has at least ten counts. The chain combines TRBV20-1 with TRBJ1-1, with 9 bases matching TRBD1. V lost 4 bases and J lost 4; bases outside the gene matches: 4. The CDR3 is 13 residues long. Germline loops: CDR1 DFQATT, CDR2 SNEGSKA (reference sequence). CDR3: CSAKQGARTEAFF. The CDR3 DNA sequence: TGCAGTGCTAAACAGGGGGCGCGCACTGAAGCTTTCTTT.

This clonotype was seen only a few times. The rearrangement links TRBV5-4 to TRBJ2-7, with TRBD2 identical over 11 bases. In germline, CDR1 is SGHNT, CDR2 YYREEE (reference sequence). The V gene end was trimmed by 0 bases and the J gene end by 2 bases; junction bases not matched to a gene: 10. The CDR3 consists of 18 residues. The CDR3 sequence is CASSLVSSGRPTTYEQYF. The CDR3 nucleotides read TGTGCCAGCAGCTTGGTGTCTAGCGGGAGGCCTACTACCTACGAGCAGTACTTC. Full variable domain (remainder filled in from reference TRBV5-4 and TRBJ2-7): ETGVTQSPTHLIKTRGQQVTLRCSSQSGHNTVSWYQQALGQGPQFIFQYYREEENGRGNFPPRFSGLQFPNYSSELNVNALELDDSALYLCASSLVSSGRPTTYEQYFGPGTRLTVT.

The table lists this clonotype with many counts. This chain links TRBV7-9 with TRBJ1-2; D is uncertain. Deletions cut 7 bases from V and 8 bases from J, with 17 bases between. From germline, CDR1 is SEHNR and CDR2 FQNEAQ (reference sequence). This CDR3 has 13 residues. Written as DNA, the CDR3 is TGTGCCAGCAACTCGGTACGTCAAGGAGGCTACACCTTC. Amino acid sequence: CASNSVRQGGYTF.

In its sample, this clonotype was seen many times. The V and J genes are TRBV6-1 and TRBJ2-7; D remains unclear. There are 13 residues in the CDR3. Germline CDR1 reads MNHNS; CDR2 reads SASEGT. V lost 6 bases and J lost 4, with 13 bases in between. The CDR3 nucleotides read TGTGCCAGCAGCCATGATACAGAATACGAGCAGTACTTC. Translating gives CASSHDTEYEQYF.

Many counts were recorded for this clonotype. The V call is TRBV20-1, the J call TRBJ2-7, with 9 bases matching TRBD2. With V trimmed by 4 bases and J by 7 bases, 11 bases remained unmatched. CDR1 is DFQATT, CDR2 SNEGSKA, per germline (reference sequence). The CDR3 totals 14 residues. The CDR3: CSATGASGKREQYF. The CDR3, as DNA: TGCAGTGCTACGGGGGCTAGCGGGAAGAGGGAGCAGTACTTC.